This T cell receptor (beta chain) was identified in a study of Ad26.COV2.S vaccination and SARS-CoV-2 variants. Study in general: Donor got 5x10^10 or 1x10^11 viral particles of Ad26.COV2.S. Points from the study as a whole: Comparability of non-spike TCR breadth was observed across vaccine and placebo recipients. From the TCR breadth and depth analyses, total T cell responses may have been underestimated.

Assay used: immunoSEQ multiplex PCR; TCRdb lists only in-frame clones, some missing. The repertoire holds hundreds of thousands of clones, with around 89% as singletons. Concerning this clone: Its antigen is still unknown.

Trimming removed 4 bases from V and 6 bases from J; junction bases left unmatched: 5. In germline, CDR1 is MDHEN, CDR2 SYDVKM. This CDR3 is built from 15 residues. Treatment indicated: around 19 received Ad26.COV2.S at low or high dose, single or two shots; about 5 received placebo; per-sample allocation not given. Sampling was done on day 63 after the first vaccine or placebo injection. The vaccine delivered Wuhan-strain SARS-CoV-2 spike through an Ad26 vector. The genes are TRBV28 and TRBJ1-6; 8 nucleotides match TRBD1. The sequence came from a person between 18 and 60 years old who received the Ad26.COV2.S COVID-19 vaccine or a placebo. The sample here was peripheral blood, taken in a trial of Ad26.COV2.S vaccine versus placebo. As DNA, the CDR3 is TGTGCCAGCAGTTCCCAGGGGGCAGGTAATTCACCCCTCCACTTT. Protein sequence: CASSSQGAGNSPLHF.